This is a list of T cell receptor beta chains from one sample in a study of cytomegalovirus exposure and HLA in healthy donors. Assay used: immunoSEQ multiplex PCR; TCRdb lists only in-frame clones, some missing. The sample has 150,000 to 200,000 clones, approximately 85% seen once; the top ten hold roughly 9.3%. Sequenced input: PBMCs. All receptors come from a man younger than 30 in good health and CMV-seropositive. CDR3s include the opening cysteine and the closing phenylalanine or tryptophan.

v_gene	j_gene	CDR3aa
TRBV11-2	TRBJ2-7	CASSLVRRTDISSYEQYF
TRBV7-9	TRBJ2-3	CSSSLGRDTQYF
TRBV5-6	TRBJ1-2	CASSFRGLAHFRGYGYTF
TRBV7-6	TRBJ1-4	CASSSWDRGYEKLFF
TRBV2	TRBJ1-3	CASRNLTESGNTIYF
TRBV6-5	TRBJ2-3	CASSDLTSGGDTQYF
TRBV6-5	TRBJ2-1	CASSYWGQGADEQFF
TRBV30	TRBJ2-7	CAWNQDRAEQYF
TRBV7-9	TRBJ1-5	CSSSSSDRGGNQPQHF
TRBV5-1	TRBJ2-5	CASSFLTSGGGQETQYF
TRBV27	TRBJ2-3	CASSLKRTDTQYF
TRBV6-1	TRBJ1-2	CASSGLGQNYGYTF
TRBV7-9	TRBJ1-1	CASLYAGESTEAFF
TRBV6-6	TRBJ2-3	CASSIAGGLDTQYF
TRBV19	TRBJ1-3	CASSHGSGNTIYF
TRBV7-2	TRBJ2-1	CASSLDRENEQFF
TRBV30	TRBJ2-7	CAWSGSLAGAGEQYF
TRBV9	TRBJ2-3	CASSISQGGTDTQYF
TRBV11-2	TRBJ2-2	CASSLQVSELFF
TRBV5-1	TRBJ2-2	CASRGQIADGELFF
TRBV19	TRBJ2-1	CASSGLLAGIHNEQFF
TRBV7-2	TRBJ2-7	CASSVGQGGYEQYF
TRBV6-6	TRBJ2-7	CASSWTDYEQYF
TRBV27	TRBJ1-6	CASNRGLMSSYNSPLHF
TRBV4-2	TRBJ2-7	CASSLDRFQYEQYF
TRBV30	TRBJ1-1	CAWSESGGPTEAFF
TRBV2	TRBJ1-3	CASRDRANTIYF
TRBV30	TRBJ1-2	CAWSTGTGFNYGYTF
TRBV27	TRBJ1-5	CASSKQGGVDLQPQHF
TRBV6-5	TRBJ1-2	CASRQGDYGYTF
TRBV21-1	TRBJ2-5	CASSNPSVGAGETQYF
TRBV12-5	TRBJ1-1	CASGFPLSGTEAFF
TRBV10-3	TRBJ2-2	CAIRTSTGELFF